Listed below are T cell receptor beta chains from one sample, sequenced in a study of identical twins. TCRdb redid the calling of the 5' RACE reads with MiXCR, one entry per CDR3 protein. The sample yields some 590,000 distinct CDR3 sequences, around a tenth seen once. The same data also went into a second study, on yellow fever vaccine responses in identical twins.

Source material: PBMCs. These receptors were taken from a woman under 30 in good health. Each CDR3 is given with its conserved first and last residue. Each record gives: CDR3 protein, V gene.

CDR3 protein: CSARHSRTDTQYF
V gene: TRBV20-1

CDR3 protein: CASSQGSRGAKNIQYF
V gene: TRBV4-3

CDR3 protein: CASSLVGSEAFF
V gene: TRBV7-6

CDR3 protein: CASSKAPRTLETQYF
V gene: TRBV21-1

CDR3 protein: CASSQDSPAHYEQYF
V gene: TRBV4-1

CDR3 protein: CASSLEAGGRESYEQYF
V gene: TRBV11-2

CDR3 protein: CASSSPSDYYNEQFF
V gene: TRBV12-3/TRBV12-4

CDR3 protein: CASSFLRGAGTGELFF
V gene: TRBV12-3/TRBV12-4

CDR3 protein: CASSAGQYQETQYF
V gene: TRBV2

CDR3 protein: CASSLSGAGTQYEQFF
V gene: TRBV27

CDR3 protein: CSARRQGWGYEQYF
V gene: TRBV20-1

CDR3 protein: CASSRGPEPLVGNTIYF
V gene: TRBV11-2

CDR3 protein: CASSHKETQYF
V gene: TRBV5-1

CDR3 protein: CASSSSGTSGVGEQFF
V gene: TRBV5-1

CDR3 protein: CATSDSQGLTDTQYF
V gene: TRBV24-1

CDR3 protein: CASGLGGYQETQYF
V gene: TRBV12-5

CDR3 protein: CASSFLDRTASNTGELFF
V gene: TRBV7-6

CDR3 protein: CASVRGDNEQFF
V gene: TRBV3-1

CDR3 protein: CSAITGSAALNQPQHF
V gene: TRBV20-1

CDR3 protein: CASSHGIPIAGGTYEQYF
V gene: TRBV4-1

CDR3 protein: CASSQVSSINYGYTF
V gene: TRBV3-1

CDR3 protein: CASSLIEGGEQYF
V gene: TRBV7-2

CDR3 protein: CASRLQGASNEQFF
V gene: TRBV27

CDR3 protein: CASSVSGPPGGQYF
V gene: TRBV6-1

CDR3 protein: CASSLVLAGVDPPPTTDTQYF
V gene: TRBV11-2

CDR3 protein: CASSIGPGLNTGELFF
V gene: TRBV19

CDR3 protein: CSVDGSPGTNTEAFF
V gene: TRBV29-1

CDR3 protein: CASSYSGYTEAFF
V gene: TRBV6-5

CDR3 protein: CASSRQGVDEQFF
V gene: TRBV5-5

CDR3 protein: CASRRTGTPVGVALHF
V gene: TRBV6-1

CDR3 protein: CASSLRRRGLGLEPSTDTQYF
V gene: TRBV11-2

CDR3 protein: CSAWDRVIPEAFF
V gene: TRBV20-1

CDR3 protein: CAWGSGSSYNEQFF
V gene: TRBV30

CDR3 protein: CASTNRARQEETQYF
V gene: TRBV5-1

CDR3 protein: CASSPRAGGGLYF
V gene: TRBV2

CDR3 protein: CASSIRVTSPYNEQFF
V gene: TRBV6-1

CDR3 protein: CSARPPISDQPQHF
V gene: TRBV20-1

CDR3 protein: CASSLDGAKNIQYF
V gene: TRBV27

CDR3 protein: CASRGQGAGELFF
V gene: TRBV7-2

CDR3 protein: CATTGGPNTEAFF
V gene: TRBV7-2

CDR3 protein: CSAPPLYGEQFF
V gene: TRBV20-1

CDR3 protein: CASSQGDRGHNYGYTF
V gene: TRBV4-1

CDR3 protein: CASSLGGMGSTEAFF
V gene: TRBV5-1

CDR3 protein: CASSYSSTGGGGDEQFF
V gene: TRBV6-2/TRBV6-3

CDR3 protein: CASSFEGGVQETQYF
V gene: TRBV7-2

CDR3 protein: CASSPGLAGIYEQYF
V gene: TRBV5-1

CDR3 protein: CASSFAGATAYEQYF
V gene: TRBV12-3/TRBV12-4

CDR3 protein: CATSDWADTQYF
V gene: TRBV24-1

CDR3 protein: CATSPRTSGRIDEQFF
V gene: TRBV15

CDR3 protein: CASSEDAGGAGEQYF
V gene: TRBV10-1

CDR3 protein: CATSEGLEQETQYF
V gene: TRBV24-1

CDR3 protein: CASSHSTGPSTDTQYF
V gene: TRBV12-3/TRBV12-4

CDR3 protein: CASRRAVNTEAFF
V gene: TRBV6-1

CDR3 protein: CASSFPGLAGETQYF
V gene: TRBV3-1

CDR3 protein: CASSSPRGLSYNEQFF
V gene: TRBV28

CDR3 protein: CATIGSTDTQYF
V gene: TRBV12-3/TRBV12-4

CDR3 protein: CASSSTGVGYTF
V gene: TRBV28

CDR3 protein: CASSYSSADTQYF
V gene: TRBV6-5

CDR3 protein: CASSYSTSGDEQFF
V gene: TRBV6-5